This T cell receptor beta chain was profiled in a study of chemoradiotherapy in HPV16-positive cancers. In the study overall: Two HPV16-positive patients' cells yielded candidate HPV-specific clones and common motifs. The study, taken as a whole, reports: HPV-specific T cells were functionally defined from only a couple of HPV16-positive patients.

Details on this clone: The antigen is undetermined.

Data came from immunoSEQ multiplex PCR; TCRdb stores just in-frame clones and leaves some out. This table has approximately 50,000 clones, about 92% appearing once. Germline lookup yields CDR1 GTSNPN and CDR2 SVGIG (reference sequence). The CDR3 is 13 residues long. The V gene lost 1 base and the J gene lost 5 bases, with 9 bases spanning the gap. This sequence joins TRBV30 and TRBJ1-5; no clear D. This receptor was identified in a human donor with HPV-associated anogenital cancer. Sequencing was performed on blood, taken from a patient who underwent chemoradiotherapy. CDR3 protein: CAWSGTEDQPQHF. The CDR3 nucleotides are TGTGCCTGGAGTGGGACGGAAGATCAGCCCCAGCATTTT.